Below, 22 T cell receptor beta chains from the same sample are listed, as sequenced in a study of blood T cell repertoires in COVID-19. Libraries were prepared by immunoSEQ multiplex PCR; TCRdb keeps only in-frame clonotypes and omits some of them. The table shows hundreds of thousands of clones, with around 90% occurring only once. The specimen sequenced was PBMCs or T cells enriched from blood (not recorded which). These TCRs come from a young man who had been exposed to COVID-19.

DNA of the CDR3: TGTGCCACCAGCAGAGATCGTGGCGGAGGTAGCTACACCTTC. Amino acids: CATSRDRGGGSYTF. V and J are TRBV15 and TRBJ1-2; D ambiguous. The V end was cut by 0 bases, the J end by 9 bases, with 14 bases between. Looked up from germline, CDR1 is LNHNV and CDR2 is YYDKDF (reference sequence). The CDR3 extends over 14 amino acids.

In DNA, the CDR3 is TGTGCCAGCAGTGAGGGACACATGCGGACCGGGGAGCTGTTTTTT. It encodes CASSEGHMRTGELFF. The chain links TRBV6-1 to TRBJ2-2; D might be TRBD1 (6 bases). The CDR3 runs to 15 residues. V was clipped by 3 bases and J by 5 bases, with 13 bases between them. Germline V gene sequence: CDR1 MNHNS, CDR2 SASEGT.

As DNA, the CDR3 is TGTGCCTGGACCCAGCAGGGAGGTTTGGAGCAGTACTTC. The encoded protein is CAWTQQGGLEQYF. The chain employs TRBV30 and TRBJ2-7, with a tentative D call TRBD2 (6 bases). The CDR3 sequence is 13 residues long. CDR1 is GTSNPN, CDR2 SVGIG, per germline (reference sequence). V was shortened by 4 bases and J by 7 bases, with 17 bases between the two germline ends.

The genes are TRBV4-3 and TRBJ2-3; tentatively, D is TRBD2 (7 bases). The CDR3 spans 15 residues. Germline CDR1 and CDR2: LGHNA and YSLEER. V was clipped by 2 bases and J by 5 bases, with 14 bases between them. The CDR3 reads CASSQRGGGRDTQYF. As DNA, the CDR3 is TGCGCCAGCAGCCAACGAGGGGGGGGCAGAGATACGCAGTATTTT.

The V gene is TRBV5-4, the J gene TRBJ2-2; D perhaps matches TRBD2 (6 bases). CDR1 is SGHNT, CDR2 YYREEE, per germline (reference sequence). The CDR3 length is 17 residues. Trimming stripped 5 bases from V and 4 bases from J, with 21 bases between. CDR3 amino acids: CASRSTPSGDLTGELFF. As DNA, the CDR3 is TGTGCCAGCAGATCCACCCCCTCGGGGGACCTCACCGGGGAGCTGTTTTTT.

CDR3 residues: CATSIGQNSPLHF. The CDR3 DNA follows: TGTGCCACCAGCATAGGACAGAATTCACCCCTCCACTTT. The chain is built from TRBV15 and TRBJ1-6; weak D call: TRBD1 (6 bases). V dropped 4 bases and J dropped 7 bases, with 8 bases sitting between them. Germline V gene sequence: CDR1 LNHNV, CDR2 YYDKDF (reference sequence). The CDR3 has 13 amino acids.

This clone was recorded only once. The rearrangement uses TRBV30 and TRBJ2-2; the match to TRBD1 covers 7 bases. From germline, CDR1 is GTSNPN and CDR2 SVGIG (reference sequence). With 4 bases clipped from V and 1 base from J, the junction kept 3 bases outside the gene matches. The CDR3 is 14 residues long. CDR3 in DNA: TGTGCCTGGACCGGGACAGTGAACACCGGGGAGCTGTTTTTT. Translation: CAWTGTVNTGELFF.

V and J are TRBV28 and TRBJ2-1; D may be TRBD1 (6 bases). V was trimmed by 5 bases and J by 1 base, leaving 12 bases between them. CDR1 is MDHEN and CDR2 is SYDVKM in the germline V gene. CDR3 size: 15 residues. CDR3 region: CASSDIRGSYNEQFF. The CDR3 bases are TGTGCCAGCAGTGATATCAGGGGTTCCTACAATGAGCAGTTCTTC.

This clone was seen once. The V gene is TRBV4-1, the J gene TRBJ1-6; 12 positions match TRBD1. V trimming: 3 bases; J trimming: 7 bases; junction bases outside the gene matches: 4. Germline V gene sequence: CDR1 MGHRA, CDR2 YSYEKL. This CDR3 comprises 16 residues. This CDR3 is CASSQSGQGANSPLHF. DNA of the CDR3: TGCGCCAGCAGCCAGTCGGGACAGGGGGCAAATTCACCCCTCCACTTT.

The table lists this clone with a count of one. The chain combines TRBV19 with TRBJ2-7; a possible D gene is TRBD2 (5 bases). There are 14 residues in the CDR3. V lost 6 bases and J lost 7, with 19 bases in between. CDR1 is LNHDA, CDR2 SQIVND, per germline (reference sequence). In DNA, the CDR3 is TGTGCCAGTAGAACGGACTCGAATACAGAAGAGCAGTACTTC. It codes for CASRTDSNTEEQYF.

A note on this clone: The same CDR3 arises from other DNA sequences in this sample as well. The chain employs TRBV6-5 and TRBJ2-2, with D tentatively TRBD1 (5 bases). This CDR3 has 12 residues. V lost 2 bases and J lost 7, with 5 bases in between. Germline V gives CDR1 MNHEY, CDR2 SVGAGI. In DNA form, the CDR3 reads TGTGCCAGCAGTTACAGGGGCGGGGAGCTGTTTTTT. It translates to CASSYRGGELFF.

The genes are TRBV19 and TRBJ1-1; D unresolved. Trimming pared 4 bases from V and 5 bases from J, leaving 11 bases between. Germline V gene sequence: CDR1 LNHDA, CDR2 SQIVND (reference sequence). The CDR3 extends over 13 amino acids. CDR3 protein: CASSKSPQTEAFF. CDR3 bases: TGTGCCAGTAGTAAGTCCCCCCAGACTGAAGCTTTCTTT.

The V gene is TRBV7-6, the J gene TRBJ2-7, with D tentatively TRBD2 (6 bases). Germline V lookup: CDR1 SGHVS, CDR2 FNYEAQ. The CDR3 length is 15 residues. With 5 bases removed from V and 4 bases from J, the gap between germline ends came to 18 bases. The CDR3 protein is CASSLRASEAYEQYF. In DNA, the CDR3 is TGTGCCAGCAGCCTGAGGGCTAGCGAGGCTTACGAGCAGTACTTC.

This chain joins TRBV10-3 and TRBJ1-5, with a weak D call TRBD1 (6 bases). The V gene's germline CDR1 is ENHRY and CDR2 SYGVKD. Trimming shortened V by 6 bases and J by 6 bases, and 15 bases separated the two germline ends. The CDR3 consists of 14 residues. In DNA form, the CDR3 reads TGTGCCATCAGCCCACAGGGTGAAGGTCAGCCCCAGCATTTT. It codes for CAISPQGEGQPQHF.

The V gene is TRBV7-8, the J gene TRBJ1-1; 7 bases are shared with TRBD1. The CDR3 is 12 amino acids. CDR1 is SGHVS and CDR2 is FQNEAQ in the germline V gene. The V segment lost 4 bases and the J segment 7 bases; nucleotides outside the gene matches: 3. The CDR3 DNA sequence: TGTGCCAGCAGCTCGACAGGGTTTGAAGCTTTCTTT. It translates to CASSSTGFEAFF.

The chain couples TRBV10-1 to TRBJ1-3; D is undetermined. The CDR3 is 15 residues long. The germline V and J ends were trimmed by 2 bases and 0 bases, with 8 bases remaining between them. Per the germline V gene, CDR1 is WNHNN and CDR2 is SYGVQD (reference sequence). CDR3 in DNA: TGCGCCAGCAGTGAGAACCCCAGCTCTGGAAACACCATATATTTT. This codes for CASSENPSSGNTIYF.

The chain combines TRBV9 with TRBJ1-5; 7 positions agree with TRBD1. After removal of 4 bases from V and 3 bases from J, the junction contained 7 bases not matched to a gene. There are 15 residues in the CDR3. Germline values: CDR1 SGDLS, CDR2 YYNGEE. The CDR3 is CASSSLGTANQPQHF. The CDR3, as DNA: TGTGCCAGCAGCTCCCTGGGGACAGCCAATCAGCCCCAGCATTTT.

V and J are TRBV5-5 and TRBJ1-6, with D hard to call. V lost 2 bases and J lost 1, with 22 bases in between. CDR1 SGHKS and CDR2 YYEKEE come from the germline V gene (reference sequence). This CDR3 spans 20 amino acids. The CDR3 bases are TGTGCCAGCAGCTTACGGCAGGTAACGCTGGGGAGTTCCTATAATTCACCCCTCCACTTT. Its translation is CASSLRQVTLGSSYNSPLHF.

This clone is a singleton in its sample. Other DNA sequences in the sample encode the same CDR3. J is TRBJ1-1 and V is TRBV5-4; no definite D call. CDR1 SGHNT and CDR2 YYREEE come from the germline V gene (reference sequence). The CDR3 is made up of 12 amino acids. V lost 0 bases to trimming and J lost 4 bases, with 4 bases between them. CDR3 nucleotides: TGTGCCAGCAGCTTGGTCGGCACTGAAGCTTTCTTT. Translating gives CASSLVGTEAFF.

The chain uses TRBV9 and TRBJ1-2, with 9 bases matching TRBD1. V was pared by 0 bases and J by 6 bases, with 0 bases of the junction left unmatched. The CDR3 is 13 residues long. Per germline, CDR1 SGDLS and CDR2 YYNGEE. The DNA for the CDR3 is TGTGCCAGCAGCGTAGGGACAGGGGATGGCTACACCTTC. Amino acids: CASSVGTGDGYTF.

The V and J genes are TRBV4-2 and TRBJ2-3; 11 bases fit TRBD2. This CDR3 spans 16 amino acids. Trimming at V came to 4 bases and at J to 1 base, leaving 4 bases not matched to a gene. Germline V gene sequence: CDR1 LGHNA, CDR2 YNFKEQ. The CDR3 nucleotides read TGTGCCAGCAGCCTCGAACTAGCGGGGGGCACAGATACGCAGTATTTT. As protein: CASSLELAGGTDTQYF.

This clone was counted between two and nine times. The gene calls are TRBV27 and TRBJ1-6, with TRBD1 identical over 7 bases. Germline V gene sequence: CDR1 MNHEY, CDR2 SMNVEV (reference sequence). Trimming at V came to 3 bases and at J to 3 bases, leaving 17 bases not matched to a gene. The CDR3 has 20 amino acids. CDR3 bases: TGTGCCAGCAGTTTCGGCCTTCGACAGGGTGTAATCGACTATAATTCACCCCTCCACTTT. The encoded protein is CASSFGLRQGVIDYNSPLHF.